Presented here are 22 T cell receptor beta chains from one specimen sequenced in a study of T cell repertoires in cytomegalovirus infection. TCRdb redid the calling of the reads with MiXCR, one entry per CDR3 protein. The sample records 200,000 to 300,000 distinct CDR3 sequences, roughly an eighth being singletons. The sample comprised PBMCs. These receptors all stem from a human donor in good health (CMV status not recorded). Some clones in this sample may be carry-over from other donors' samples.

A few counts support this clonotype. The chain is built from TRBV6-2 or TRBV6-3 and TRBJ2-5; D is unclear. This CDR3 has 14 residues. Trimming shortened V by 5 bases and J by 4 bases, and 14 bases separated the two germline ends. CDR1 and CDR2 (germline): MNHEY, SVGEGT. Here the CDR3 DNA reads TGTGCCAGCAGTCCCCGACCGTTCGCAGAGACCCAGTACTTC. Translation: CASSPRPFAETQYF.

This clonotype appeared many times. The rearrangement uses TRBV7-2 and TRBJ1-5; the D is unclear. V was clipped by 1 base and J by 8 bases, with 9 bases between them. The germline V gene has CDR1 SGHTA and CDR2 FQGNSA. This CDR3 comprises 13 residues. The CDR3 spells CASSLEFREPQHF. CDR3 coding DNA: TGTGCCAGCAGCTTAGAGTTTAGGGAGCCCCAGCATTTT.

In this sample, this clonotype turned up many times. The chain is built from TRBV7-8 and TRBJ1-6; no reliable D call. The CDR3 extends over 14 amino acids. V dropped 1 base and J dropped 7 bases, with 8 bases sitting between them. Germline values: CDR1 SGHVS, CDR2 FQNEAQ. CDR3 DNA sequence: TGTGCCAGCAGCTTAGGGCCTCAGAATTCACCCCTCCACTTT. This codes for CASSLGPQNSPLHF.

There are a few counts of this clonotype. The rearrangement links TRBV5-1 to TRBJ2-6; 7 positions agree with TRBD1. V lost 4 bases and J lost 0; bases outside the gene matches: 19. CDR3 length equals 21 residues. Germline V gene sequence: CDR1 SGHRS, CDR2 YFSETQ. CDR3 loop: CASSPPPGPGTASSGANVLTF. CDR3 nucleotide sequence: TGCGCCAGCAGCCCACCCCCCGGTCCCGGGACAGCAAGCTCTGGGGCCAACGTCCTGACTTTC. Full variable domain (missing parts from reference TRBV5-1 and TRBJ2-6): KAGVTQTPRYLIKTRGQQVTLSCSPISGHRSVSWYQQTPGQGLQFLFEYFSETQRNKGNFPGRFSGRQFSNSRSEMNVSTLELGDSALYLCASSPPPGPGTASSGANVLTFGAGSRLTVL.

This chain links TRBV4-3 with TRBJ2-3; 10 nucleotides match TRBD2. The CDR3 has 15 amino acids. The V gene's germline CDR1 is LGHNA and CDR2 YSLEER. The J segment lost 7 bases and the V segment lost 5 bases, leaving 9 bases of the junction unmatched. Here the CDR3 reads CASSSTLAGVNTQYF. CDR3 coding DNA: TGCGCCAGCAGCTCCACGCTAGCGGGAGTAAATACGCAGTATTTT.

V usage is TRBV5-5 and J usage is TRBJ2-6; D uncertain. Germline CDR1 SGHKS, CDR2 YYEKEE (reference sequence). V lost 4 bases, J lost 2 bases, and 7 bases lay in between. The CDR3 is 14 residues long. CDR3 sequence: CASSPFPGANVLTF. DNA of the CDR3: TGTGCCAGCAGCCCGTTCCCTGGGGCCAACGTCCTGACTTTC.

This clonotype was seen many times. V gene TRBV6-2 or TRBV6-3 combines with J gene TRBJ2-7, with 12 bases matching TRBD2. The CDR3 spans 16 residues. V was clipped by 7 bases and J by 4 bases; unmatched bases: 11. Germline V gene data show CDR1 as MNHEY and CDR2 as SVGEGT. CDR3: CASTPGLAGSLYEQYF. CDR3 sequence (DNA): TGTGCCAGCACCCCCGGACTAGCGGGATCACTATACGAGCAGTACTTC.

This clonotype was seen many times. V and J are TRBV7-6 and TRBJ2-3; 7 nucleotides match TRBD2. The germline V gene has CDR1 SGHVS and CDR2 FNYEAQ. V lost 7 bases and J lost 1; bases outside the gene matches: 14. This CDR3 has 17 residues. The CDR3 is CASNRWGSGSRTDTQYF. Written as DNA, the CDR3 is TGTGCCAGCAATCGGTGGGGTAGCGGGTCGCGCACAGATACGCAGTATTTT.

The chain employs TRBV20-1 and TRBJ2-3, with 14 bases fitting TRBD2. The junction had 6 bases not matched to a gene; V was cut back by 4 bases and J by 0 bases. From germline, CDR1 is DFQATT and CDR2 SNEGSKA (reference sequence). The CDR3 runs 17 residues. Written as DNA, the CDR3 is TGCAGTGCTACCACGGGACTAGCGGGGGTTAGCACAGATACGCAGTATTTT. As protein: CSATTGLAGVSTDTQYF.

This clonotype appeared many times. The V and J genes are TRBV28 and TRBJ2-3; D ambiguous. The ends were cut back, 8 bases at V and 6 bases at J, with 9 bases in the middle. Germline V gene lookup returns CDR1 MDHEN and CDR2 SYDVKM. The CDR3 has 11 residues. Here the CDR3 reads CASGPQDTQYF. For the CDR3, the DNA is TGTGCCAGCGGCCCTCAGGATACGCAGTATTTT. Looking up the rest from reference TRBV28 and TRBJ2-3 gives the full variable domain: DVKVTQSSRYLVKRTGEKVFLECVQDMDHENMFWYRQDPGLGLRLIYFSYDVKMKEKGDIPEGYSVSREKKERFSLILESASTNQTSMYLCASGPQDTQYFGPGTRLTVL.

This chain uses TRBV4-3 with TRBJ2-1; D may be TRBD2 (6 bases). The CDR3 length is 13 residues. Germline CDR1 and CDR2: LGHNA and YSLEER. With 3 bases removed from V and 9 bases from J, the gap between germline ends came to 12 bases. CDR3 coding DNA: TGCGCCAGCAGCCAGGTAGGAGGGAGTGAGCAGTTCTTC. The encoded protein is CASSQVGGSEQFF.

In the case of this clonotype: One end of the junction does not line up with germline, which may come from a read error. The chain carries TRBV5-4 and TRBJ2-1, with D uncertain. Germline V lookup: CDR1 SGHNT, CDR2 YYREEE (reference sequence). The CDR3 loop spans 13 amino acids. CDR3 loop: CASRADSHNEQFF. CDR3 coding DNA: TGTGCCAGCAGGGCTGACTCCCACAATGAGCAGTTCTTC.

This clonotype was counted a few times. The genes are TRBV27 and TRBJ2-1; D not resolved. In germline, CDR1 is MNHEY, CDR2 SMNVEV (reference sequence). V was shortened by 10 bases and J by 0 bases, with 10 bases between the two germline ends. There are 13 residues in the CDR3. For the CDR3, the DNA is TGTGCCACCAAGCAGGACTCCTACAATGAGCAGTTCTTC. Its protein product is CATKQDSYNEQFF.

Many counts were recorded for this clonotype. This chain connects TRBV7-8 to TRBJ1-2; no definite D call. Germline V gene data show CDR1 as SGHVS and CDR2 as FQNEAQ. With 2 bases removed from V and 4 bases from J, the gap between germline ends came to 11 bases. This CDR3 spans 14 amino acids. The CDR3 loop reads CASSLKGEAYGYTF. CDR3 coding DNA: TGTGCCAGCAGCTTAAAGGGAGAAGCCTATGGCTACACCTTC. Drawing the rest from reference TRBV7-8 and TRBJ1-2, the complete variable domain is GAGVSQSPRYKVAKRGQDVALRCDPISGHVSLFWYQQALGQGPEFLTYFQNEAQLDKSGLPSDRFFAERPEGSVSTLKIQRTQQEDSAVYLCASSLKGEAYGYTFGSGTRLTVV.

This clonotype was picked up many times. The chain employs TRBV28 and TRBJ2-1; TRBD2 aligns across 11 bases. V trimming: 3 bases; J trimming: 3 bases; junction bases outside the gene matches: 7. The CDR3 has 17 residues. Germline values: CDR1 MDHEN, CDR2 SYDVKM. In DNA, the CDR3 is TGTGCCAGCAGTTTGCCTCGGGGACTAGCGGTCTACAATGAGCAGTTCTTC. This codes for CASSLPRGLAVYNEQFF. The complete variable domain, with remaining parts taken from reference TRBV28 and TRBJ2-1, reads DVKVTQSSRYLVKRTGEKVFLECVQDMDHENMFWYRQDPGLGLRLIYFSYDVKMKEKGDIPEGYSVSREKKERFSLILESASTNQTSMYLCASSLPRGLAVYNEQFFGPGTRLTVL.

The chain combines TRBV5-4 with TRBJ1-4; D is undetermined. Trimming cost V 4 bases and J 3 bases, with 13 bases left between them. The CDR3 extends over 15 amino acids. Germline V gene sequence: CDR1 SGHNT, CDR2 YYREEE (reference sequence). The CDR3 sequence is CASSPTSGSNEKLFF. The CDR3 DNA reads as TGTGCCAGCAGCCCCACGAGCGGATCTAATGAAAAACTGTTTTTT.

This clonotype was detected ten times or more. The chain has TRBV29-1 and TRBJ1-1; D not resolved. The V end was cut by 6 bases, the J end by 1 base, with 12 bases between. Germline V gene lookup returns CDR1 SQVTM and CDR2 ANQGSEA. This CDR3 is 13 amino acids long. As DNA, the CDR3 is TGCAGCGTGGTCATAGGGTCGAACACTGAAGCTTTCTTT. It translates to CSVVIGSNTEAFF.

At least ten counts were recorded for this clonotype. V usage is TRBV7-3 and J usage is TRBJ2-5; D is perhaps TRBD1 (5 bases). Germline V CDR1 and CDR2: SGHTA, FQGTGA. The CDR3 loop spans 15 amino acids. Deletions cut 2 bases from V and 9 bases from J, with 19 bases between. CDR3 nucleotides: TGTGCCAGCAGCTTAGTGCCGACAGCCCCAGCCGCCCAGTACTTC. Its translation: CASSLVPTAPAAQYF.

This clonotype has at least ten counts. This chain uses TRBV6-5 with TRBJ2-5; 14 bases are shared with TRBD2. The CDR3 is 17 amino acids. CDR1 MNHEY and CDR2 SVGAGI come from the germline V gene. J lost 7 bases, V lost 0 bases, and 7 bases had no gene match. In DNA form, the CDR3 reads TGTGCCAGCAGTTACTCAGGGACTAGCGGGGGACTAGGGACCCAGTACTTC. Protein sequence: CASSYSGTSGGLGTQYF.

In this sample, this clonotype turned up many times. J is TRBJ1-2 and V is TRBV7-2; D ambiguous. CDR3 length: 13 amino acids. V dropped 4 bases and J dropped 0 bases, with 6 bases sitting between them. The germline gives CDR1 SGHTA, CDR2 FQGNSA. The chain's CDR3 is CASSSPPNYGYTF. The CDR3 bases are TGTGCCAGCAGCTCCCCCCCTAACTATGGCTACACCTTC. Variable domain in full (rest from reference TRBV7-2 and TRBJ1-2): GAGVSQSPSNKVTEKGKDVELRCDPISGHTALYWYRQSLGQGLEFLIYFQGNSAPDKSGLPSDRFSAERTGGSVSTLTIQRTQQEDSAVYLCASSSPPNYGYTFGSGTRLTVV.

The sample holds a few counts of this clonotype. The chain recombines TRBV19 with TRBJ1-5; 7 bases are a match to TRBD1. The germline gives CDR1 LNHDA, CDR2 SQIVND (reference sequence). The CDR3 is made up of 18 amino acids. The V and J ends lost 3 bases and 0 bases, in that order; junction bases with no gene match: 11. Written as DNA, the CDR3 is TGTGCCAGTAGTATCGGGCCCGACAGGGCCTATAGCAATCAGCCCCAGCATTTT. Its protein product is CASSIGPDRAYSNQPQHF.

This clonotype was seen at least ten times. The CDR3 coding sequence is TGTGCCAGCAGTTACCTAGCGGGGGGCTACGAGCAGTACTTC. Amino acid sequence: CASSYLAGGYEQYF. The V and J genes are TRBV6-2 or TRBV6-3 and TRBJ2-7; the match to TRBD2 covers 11 bases. Germline V gives CDR1 MNHEY, CDR2 SVGEGT. The CDR3 sequence is 14 residues long. V gave up 2 bases and J gave up 3 bases; unmatched junction bases: 0.